Included here is one T cell receptor (beta chain) sequence, with context. The data originate from a study of blood T cell repertoires in COVID-19. Background on the study: COVID-19 samples collected from the United States, Italy and Spain covered acute and convalescent phases.

Trimming took off 1 base at V and 7 bases at J, with 12 bases between the two ends. Germline CDR1 and CDR2: SGHKS and YYEKEE (reference sequence). The CDR3 consists of 13 residues. The protocol was immunoSEQ multiplex PCR, while the TCRdb copy is restricted to in-frame clones and leaves out a portion. The sample carries some 270,000 clones, 84% recorded once. The source is a woman aged 40 to 50 who had recovered from COVID-19. The V and J genes are TRBV5-5 and TRBJ2-7; D is possibly TRBD2 (6 bases). Sequenced: peripheral blood. Written as DNA, the CDR3 is TGTGCCAGCAGCTTGCTGGACGGAGGGGAGCAGTACTTC. Protein sequence: CASSLLDGGEQYF.